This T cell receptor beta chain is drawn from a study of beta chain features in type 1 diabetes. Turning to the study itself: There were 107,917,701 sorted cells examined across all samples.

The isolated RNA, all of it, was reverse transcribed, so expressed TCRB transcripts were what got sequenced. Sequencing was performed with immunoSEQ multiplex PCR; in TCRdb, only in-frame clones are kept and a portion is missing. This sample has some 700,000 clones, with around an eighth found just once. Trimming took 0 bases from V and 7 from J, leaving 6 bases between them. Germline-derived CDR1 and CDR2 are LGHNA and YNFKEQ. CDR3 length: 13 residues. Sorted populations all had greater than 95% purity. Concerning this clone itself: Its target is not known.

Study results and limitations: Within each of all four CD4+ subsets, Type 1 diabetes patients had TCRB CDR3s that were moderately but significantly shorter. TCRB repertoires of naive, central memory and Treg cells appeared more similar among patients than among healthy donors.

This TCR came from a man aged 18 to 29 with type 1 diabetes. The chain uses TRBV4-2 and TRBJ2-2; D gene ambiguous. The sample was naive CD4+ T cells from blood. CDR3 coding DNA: TGTGCCAGCAGCCAAGATCCTAACGGGGAGCTGTTTTTT. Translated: CASSQDPNGELFF.